This T cell receptor beta chain was sequenced during a study of blood T cell repertoires in COVID-19. Study details: Whether acute or convalescent, the COVID-19 samples came from the United States, Italy and Spain.

Generated by immunoSEQ multiplex PCR, the TCRdb table keeps only in-frame clones and is missing some. The table shows about 100,000 clones, with approximately 80% occurring only once. The receptor was derived from a man aged 50-60 years with active or convalescent COVID-19. Sequenced material: peripheral blood.

This chain's CDR3 is CAFWYQGARTGELFF. The CDR3 DNA is TGTGCCTTCTGGTATCAGGGGGCGCGTACCGGGGAGCTGTTTTTT. This rearrangement joins TRBV30 to TRBJ2-2, with TRBD1 identical over 8 bases. Unmatched junction bases numbered 12, after V lost 7 bases and J lost 5 bases. This CDR3 has 15 amino acids. Germline CDR1 reads GTSNPN; CDR2 reads SVGIG (reference sequence).